The source of this T cell receptor beta chain is a study of blood T cell repertoires in COVID-19. V lost 0 bases to trimming and J lost 2 bases, with 8 bases between them. The CDR3 has 14 residues. Germline CDR1 is SGHNT and CDR2 is YYREEE (reference sequence). This clone was seen only once. As handled by the study authors: Cell counts per sample came from amplifying reference gene primers. Repertoires were generated with immunoSEQ multiplex PCR, while TCRdb's copy carries only in-frame clones and drops some. V, J and clone size are those of that table, while D and trimming were read from the DNA. The table shows 200,000 to 250,000 clones, with approximately 85% occurring only once.

This sequence joins TRBV5-4 and TRBJ2-5; TRBD2 might be the D (5 bases). Sequenced input: peripheral blood. The source is a woman between 45 and 65 years old with active or convalescent COVID-19. The CDR3, as DNA: TGTGCCAGCAGCTTGGGAGCGGAGCAAGAGACCCAGTACTTC. It is translated as CASSLGAEQETQYF.